Listed below are T cell receptor beta chains from one sample, sequenced in a study of control samples from healthy donors and cancer patients. Some clones are missing from TCRdb's copy, which holds only in-frame ones; the method was immunoSEQ multiplex PCR. The data contain roughly 94,000 clones, around 85% of them singletons. Sequencing was performed on PBMCs. These receptors originate from a man between 65 and 80 years old with lung cancer. CDR3s include the opening cysteine and the closing phenylalanine or tryptophan. Fields, in order: clone size, D gene, V gene, J gene, CDR3 DNA, CDR3 protein. The D gene is left open where the match is weak. The size field is filled for only some rows; it gives once, few, many or a size class.

-	TRBD2	TRBV7-9	TRBJ2-3	TGTGCCAGCAGCTTAGCCCCTAGCGGGGGGAGCACAGATACGCAGTATTTT	CASSLAPSGGSTDTQYF
-	-	TRBV9	TRBJ2-2	TGTGCCAGCGACGGGGGGCTAGGAACCGGGGAGCTGTTTTTT	CASDGGLGTGELFF
once	-	TRBV12-3/TRBV12-4	TRBJ1-2	TGTGCCAGCAGTGGGGGGGGTAGTGGCTACACCTTC	CASSGGGSGYTF
-	-	TRBV5-4	TRBJ2-3	TGTGCCAGCAGCTTAAGCCCAGCTCCTAGCACAGATACGCAGTATTTT	CASSLSPAPSTDTQYF
-	-	TRBV2	TRBJ2-2	TGTGCCAGCAGGCGGACAGAGGGAAACGGGGAGCTGTTTTTT	CASRRTEGNGELFF
once	TRBD1	TRBV7-2	TRBJ1-2	TGTGCCAGCAGCTTAGTCGGACAGGGACGTGGCTACACCTTC	CASSLVGQGRGYTF
-	-	TRBV7-9	TRBJ2-3	TGTGCCAGCAGCTTAGACACCATCACAGATACGCAGTATTTT	CASSLDTITDTQYF
-	-	TRBV7-9	TRBJ1-2	TGTGCCAGCAGCTCAGAAATAAGGGGGGCGGATGGTGGCTACACCTTC	CASSSEIRGADGGYTF
-	-	TRBV9	TRBJ2-3	TGTGCCAGCAGCTCCCCAAACCCTCCAGATACGCAGTATTTT	CASSSPNPPDTQYF
-	-	TRBV24-1	TRBJ1-2	TGTGCCACCAGTGATAGGACAGACTACTATGGCTACACCTTC	CATSDRTDYYGYTF
once	-	TRBV20-1	TRBJ1-6	TGCAGTGCTAGTGAGTCGGGGAGCTCCTATAATTCACCCCTCCACTTT	CSASESGSSYNSPLHF
-	TRBD1	TRBV6-5	TRBJ1-1	TGTGCCAGCAGTCCTCGGACAGGGGTGGATGAAGCTTTCTTT	CASSPRTGVDEAFF
-	TRBD1	TRBV6-5	TRBJ2-5	TGTGCCAGCGCCCCGAGGGACAGGGAGCTTCTGACCCAGTACTTC	CASAPRDRELLTQYF
-	-	TRBV6-5	TRBJ1-2	TGTGCCAGCGCTACAGGGAGACCGGGTGGCTACACCTTC	CASATGRPGGYTF
-	-	TRBV6-5	TRBJ1-1	TGTGCCAGCACGACAGGCACCATGAACACTGAAGCTTTCTTT	CASTTGTMNTEAFF